This is a list of T cell receptor beta chains from one sample in a study of T cell repertoires in cytomegalovirus infection. A single record per CDR3 protein comes from TCRdb applying MiXCR to the reads. The repertoire holds hundreds of thousands of distinct CDR3 sequences, with around 10% as singletons. The sample consisted of PBMCs. All receptors derive from a human donor in good health (CMV status not recorded). Some clones in this sample may be carry-over from other donors' samples. The CDR3 runs from the conserved cysteine through the conserved F or W. The D gene is left open where the match is weak. Clone size is given for some rows only: seen once, a few or many times, or a class if the clone is expanded.

>TRBJ2-7|TRBV18|NA|15|many
TGTGCCAGCTCACCATTAGCTGGGAACTTAGACGAGCAGTACTTC
CASSPLAGNLDEQYF
>TRBJ2-1|TRBV29-1|NA|11|NA
TGCAGCGCCCCCGGCCGGAATGAGCAGTTCTTC
CSAPGRNEQFF
>TRBJ2-2|TRBV7-2|TRBD2|17|many
TGTGCCAGCAGCTTTTCAGCGGGGGGGCGCCGGACCGGGGAGCTGTTTTTT
CASSFSAGGRRTGELFF
>TRBJ2-7|TRBV4-1|TRBD2|15|many
TGCGCCAGCAGCCAAGAAACTAGCGGAGCCTACGAGCAGTACTTC
CASSQETSGAYEQYF
>TRBJ1-2|TRBV5-1|NA|14|many
TGCGCCAGCAGCTTGACAGGGAAGGATGATGGCTACACCTTC
CASSLTGKDDGYTF
>TRBJ1-6|TRBV5-6|NA|17|many
TGTGCCAGCAGCTTTCCCCCTACCGGCTCCTATAATTCACCCCTCCACTTT
CASSFPPTGSYNSPLHF
>TRBJ1-1|TRBV6-2/TRBV6-3|NA|12|many
TGTGCCAGCAGCACAGGTAGCGGGGGAGCTTTCTTT
CASSTGSGGAFF
>TRBJ2-2|TRBV11-2|NA|16|few
TGTGCCAGCAGCTTATACCGAGGTTCGAACACCGGGGAGCTGTTTTTT
CASSLYRGSNTGELFF
>TRBJ2-1|TRBV20-1|NA|15|few
TGCAGTGCTAGCACCGGGACAACCAGATACAATGAGCAGTTCTTC
CSASTGTTRYNEQFF
>TRBJ1-2|TRBV20-1|TRBD1|11|few
TGCAGTCTCGACAGGGTGGGTGGCTACACCTTC
CSLDRVGGYTF
>TRBJ2-3|TRBV6-2/TRBV6-3|TRBD1|16|many
TGTGCCAGCAGACAACTGCCGGGACAGGGATCCGATACGCAGTATTTT
CASRQLPGQGSDTQYF
>TRBJ2-2|TRBV29-1|NA|12|NA
TGCAGCGTTCGTAGGAACACCGGGGAGCTGTTTTTT
CSVRRNTGELFF
>TRBJ1-1|TRBV29-1|NA|14|NA
TGCAGCGTTGGTTTGGGGAGTATGAACACTGAAGCTTTCTTT
CSVGLGSMNTEAFF
>TRBJ1-1|TRBV7-6|NA|15|many
TGTGCCAGCAGCTTAACTCTTGGGATGAACACTGAAGCTTTCTTT
CASSLTLGMNTEAFF
>TRBJ2-1|TRBV3-1|TRBD2|15|many
TGTGCCAGCACAAGCCCGGGGCTAGCGGGGGTTGAGCAGTTCTTC
CASTSPGLAGVEQFF
>TRBJ1-1|TRBV6-2/TRBV6-3|NA|11|many
TGTGCCAGCCACGACAGAACTGAAGCTTTCTTT
CASHDRTEAFF
>TRBJ2-3|TRBV20-1|NA|15|many
TGCAGTGCTAGTAGTAGGACTGGAGGTGCAGATACGCAGTATTTT
CSASSRTGGADTQYF
>TRBJ2-1|TRBV5-6|NA|13|many
TGTGCCAGCAGCTGGGGACCACTCAATGAGCAGTTCTTC
CASSWGPLNEQFF
>TRBJ2-1|TRBV19|TRBD2|15|many
TGTGCCAGTAGTATAGGGACTAGCGGATACAATGAGCAGTTCTTC
CASSIGTSGYNEQFF
>TRBJ1-2|TRBV12-3/TRBV12-4|NA|11|many
TGTGCCAGCAGTACCCCCTATGGCTACACCTTC
CASSTPYGYTF
>TRBJ2-5|TRBV7-8|NA|15|many
TGTGCCAGCAGCTCCTCAATTGAATGGGGAGAGACCCAGTACTTC
CASSSSIEWGETQYF
>TRBJ1-2|TRBV29-1|NA|11|many
TGCAGCGTCCTGGGGGTGGAGGGCTACACCTTC
CSVLGVEGYTF
>TRBJ2-4|TRBV19|NA|12|NA
TGTGCCAGTAGTACCGGGAAAAACATTCAGTACTTC
CASSTGKNIQYF
>TRBJ2-1|TRBV20-1|TRBD2|16|many
TGCAGTGCTAGGCAAACATTAGCGGGGGGTTACAATGAGCAGTTCTTC
CSARQTLAGGYNEQFF
>TRBJ1-2|TRBV4-1|NA|15|few
TGCGCCAGCAGCCAGGTACAGGGACCGGAGGGAGGCTACACCTTC
CASSQVQGPEGGYTF
>TRBJ2-1|TRBV7-9|NA|13|few
TGTGCCAGCAGCTTCTTAGAGAACAATGAGCAGTTCTTC
CASSFLENNEQFF
>TRBJ2-7|TRBV20-1|NA|16|many
TGCAGTGCTAGAGATTATCGGGCAGGGGCAGCCTACGAGCAGTACTTC
CSARDYRAGAAYEQYF
>TRBJ2-1|TRBV4-1|NA|16|many
TGCGCCAGCAGCCAAGAAGGTCAGGGGATTCCGCATGAGCAGTTCTTC
CASSQEGQGIPHEQFF
>TRBJ2-5|TRBV6-2/TRBV6-3|NA|12|many
TGTGCCAGCAACAAGCGGGTCGGGACCCAGTACTTC
CASNKRVGTQYF
>TRBJ1-6|TRBV4-3|NA|15|many
TGCGCCAGCAGCGGTGCCGGGGGGGGGCGAGAGCCCCTCCACTTT
CASSGAGGGREPLHF
>TRBJ2-1|TRBV29-1|NA|14|many
TGCAGCGTTGAAGGGCTGATCTCCTACAATGAGCAGTTCTTC
CSVEGLISYNEQFF
>TRBJ2-1|TRBV6-6|TRBD2|15|many
TGTGCCAGCAGTCCACTAGCGGGGGGTAACAATGAGCAGTTCTTC
CASSPLAGGNNEQFF
>TRBJ2-7|TRBV20-1|TRBD1|15|NA
TGCAGTGCTAGAGACGTGGGACAGGGGACCTACGAGCAGTACTTC
CSARDVGQGTYEQYF
>TRBJ1-5|TRBV29-1|NA|14|few
TGCAGCGTTGAAGACGAAGGGAAGGGTCAGCCCCAGCATTTT
CSVEDEGKGQPQHF
>TRBJ2-3|TRBV12-3/TRBV12-4|NA|15|many
TGTGCCAGCAGTACACCGGGACAAGGCACAGATACGCAGTATTTT
CASSTPGQGTDTQYF
>TRBJ2-1|TRBV5-4|TRBD1|15|NA
TGTGCCAGCAGCGTCGGGACAGGGGGGTACAATGAGCAGTTCTTC
CASSVGTGGYNEQFF
>TRBJ2-7|TRBV6-6|NA|14|many
TGTGCCAGCAGTTACTCAGAGAAGGGGAGCGAGCAGTACTTC
CASSYSEKGSEQYF
>TRBJ1-6|TRBV2|NA|15|NA
TGTGCCAGCAGTGTTAAACGGACAGATAATTCACCCCTCCACTTT
CASSVKRTDNSPLHF
>TRBJ1-1|TRBV29-1|TRBD1|13|many
TGCAGCGTCCTGACAGGGACATTCACTGAAGCTTTCTTT
CSVLTGTFTEAFF
>TRBJ1-5|TRBV7-8|TRBD1|13|many
TGTGCCAGTGCGACAGGGGCCAATCAGCCCCAGCATTTT
CASATGANQPQHF
>TRBJ2-7|TRBV7-9|NA|15|many
TGTGCCAGCAGCTTAGTGAGGGGATCTGTAGACGAGCAGTACTTC
CASSLVRGSVDEQYF
>TRBJ1-2|TRBV7-9|TRBD1|15|many
TGTGCCAGCAGCTTAGGGGGACAGAGAGACTATGGCTACACCTTC
CASSLGGQRDYGYTF
>TRBJ2-2|TRBV7-8|TRBD2|16|many
TGTGCCAGCAGCCAACAAAGCGGGGGGGCCACCGGGGAGCTGTTTTTT
CASSQQSGGATGELFF
>TRBJ1-2|TRBV27|NA|15|NA
TGTGCCAGCAGTTTAAGGGGAGGGGAAACAAATGGCTACACCTTC
CASSLRGGETNGYTF
>TRBJ2-3|TRBV14|NA|13|few
TGTGCCAGCAGCCCCCCGGGGCCGAGTACGCAGTATTTT
CASSPPGPSTQYF
>TRBJ2-1|TRBV11-3|TRBD2|16|many
TGTGCCAGCAGCGAAACGGGACTAGCGGGGGGAACTGAGCAGTTCTTC
CASSETGLAGGTEQFF
>TRBJ1-2|TRBV2|TRBD1|13|NA
TGTGCCAGCAGTGGGCAGGGGGAGAATGGCTACACCTTC
CASSGQGENGYTF
>TRBJ1-2|TRBV5-1|NA|16|few
TGCGCCAGCAGCCCTATCGGGGGACGGTCCGCGGGTGGCTACACCTTC
CASSPIGGRSAGGYTF
>TRBJ1-2|TRBV28|NA|14|NA
TGTGCCAGCAGTTTTGGGGGGGTTTACGATGGCTACACCTTC
CASSFGGVYDGYTF
>TRBJ2-7|TRBV14|NA|11|few
TGTGCCACCAGCCACGGGGACGAGCAGTACTTC
CATSHGDEQYF
>TRBJ2-2|TRBV28|NA|16|many
TGTGCCAGCAACCCTTGGGGAGACAGGACCACCGGGGAGCTGTTTTTT
CASNPWGDRTTGELFF
>TRBJ1-3|TRBV6-6|NA|14|many
TGTGCCAGCAGTTACGCCCAGTCTGGAAACACCATATATTTT
CASSYAQSGNTIYF
>TRBJ1-6|TRBV6-1|NA|14|many
TGTGCCAGCAGCACAGGGAAGTTGAATTCACCCCTCCACTTT
CASSTGKLNSPLHF
>TRBJ1-4|TRBV5-1|NA|13|many
TGCGCCAGCAGCTTGGATCCATATGAAAAACTGTTTTTT
CASSLDPYEKLFF
>TRBJ2-4|TRBV5-1|TRBD1|15|many
TGCGCCAGCAGCACGGGACAGATGGTGGAGAACATTCAGTACTTC
CASSTGQMVENIQYF
>TRBJ2-1|TRBV7-2|NA|12|many
TGTGCCAGCAGCTCGGAGGTCGGTGAGCAGTTCTTC
CASSSEVGEQFF
>TRBJ2-1|TRBV23-1|TRBD1|14|many
TGCGCCAGCAGCAAGGACAGGTGTGGTTATGAGCAGTTCTTC
CASSKDRCGYEQFF
>TRBJ2-1|TRBV19|NA|17|many
TGTGCCAGTAGTGGCCGGCGAGGGGCGCGGGGGCACAATGAGCAGTTCTTC
CASSGRRGARGHNEQFF
>TRBJ1-1|TRBV10-1|NA|13|NA
TGCGCCAGCAGTGAATGGCAGAACACTGAAGCTTTCTTT
CASSEWQNTEAFF
>TRBJ2-1|TRBV29-1|NA|12|many
TGCAGCGTTGCGTCTGGGGGGTATGAGCAGTTCTTC
CSVASGGYEQFF